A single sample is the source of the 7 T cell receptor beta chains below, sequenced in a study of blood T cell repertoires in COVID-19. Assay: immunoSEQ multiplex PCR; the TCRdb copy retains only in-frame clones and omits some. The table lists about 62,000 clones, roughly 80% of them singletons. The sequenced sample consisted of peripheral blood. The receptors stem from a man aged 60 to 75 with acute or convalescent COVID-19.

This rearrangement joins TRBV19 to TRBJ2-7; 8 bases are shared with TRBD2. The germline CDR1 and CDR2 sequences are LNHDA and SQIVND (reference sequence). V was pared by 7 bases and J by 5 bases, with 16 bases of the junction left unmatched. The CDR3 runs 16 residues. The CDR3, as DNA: TGTGCCAGTAATAAAGCGGGAGCCCTCGGGACGGACGAGCAGTACTTC. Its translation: CASNKAGALGTDEQYF.

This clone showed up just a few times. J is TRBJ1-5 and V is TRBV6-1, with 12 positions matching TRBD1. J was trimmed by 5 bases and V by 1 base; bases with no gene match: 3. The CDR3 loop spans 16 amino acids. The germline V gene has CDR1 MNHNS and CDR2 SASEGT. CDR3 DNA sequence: TGTGCCAGCAGTGAAGTCGGGACAGGGGGCCATCAGCCCCAGCATTTT. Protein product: CASSEVGTGGHQPQHF.

The CDR3 sequence: CASSNGLAGDAGELFF. The CDR3 DNA is TGCGCCAGCAGCAATGGACTAGCGGGAGATGCCGGGGAGCTGTTTTTT. V gene TRBV5-1 combines with J gene TRBJ2-2; TRBD2 agrees at 13 bases. V lost 4 bases, J lost 6 bases, and 6 bases stayed unmatched. The CDR3 consists of 16 residues. Germline assignment: CDR1 SGHRS and CDR2 YFSETQ.

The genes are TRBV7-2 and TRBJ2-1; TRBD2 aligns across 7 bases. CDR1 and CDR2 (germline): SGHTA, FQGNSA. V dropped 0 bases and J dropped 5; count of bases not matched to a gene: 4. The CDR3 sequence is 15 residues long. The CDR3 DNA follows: TGTGCCAGCAGCTTAGCTGCGGGAGCTCACAATGAGCAGTTCTTC. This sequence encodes CASSLAAGAHNEQFF.

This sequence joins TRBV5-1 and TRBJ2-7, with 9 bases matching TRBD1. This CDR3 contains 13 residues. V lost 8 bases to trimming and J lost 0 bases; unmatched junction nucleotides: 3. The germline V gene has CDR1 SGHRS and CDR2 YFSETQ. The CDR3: CASRTGASYEQYF. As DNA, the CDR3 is TGCGCCAGTAGGACAGGGGCCTCCTACGAGCAGTACTTC.

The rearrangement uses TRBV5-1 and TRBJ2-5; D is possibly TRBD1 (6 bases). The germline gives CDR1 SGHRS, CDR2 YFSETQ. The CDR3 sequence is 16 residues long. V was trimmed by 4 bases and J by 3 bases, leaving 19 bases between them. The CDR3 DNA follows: TGCGCCAGCAGCGCATCGATACAGGGCCTGGAAGAGACCCAGTACTTC. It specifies CASSASIQGLEETQYF.

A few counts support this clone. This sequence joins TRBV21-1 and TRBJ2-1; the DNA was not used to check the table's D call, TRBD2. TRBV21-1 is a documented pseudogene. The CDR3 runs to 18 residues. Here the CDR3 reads CASSKTGALAGGSNEQFF. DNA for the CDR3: TGTGCCAGCAGCAAGACAGGGGCCCTAGCGGGAGGGTCTAATGAGCAGTTCTTC.